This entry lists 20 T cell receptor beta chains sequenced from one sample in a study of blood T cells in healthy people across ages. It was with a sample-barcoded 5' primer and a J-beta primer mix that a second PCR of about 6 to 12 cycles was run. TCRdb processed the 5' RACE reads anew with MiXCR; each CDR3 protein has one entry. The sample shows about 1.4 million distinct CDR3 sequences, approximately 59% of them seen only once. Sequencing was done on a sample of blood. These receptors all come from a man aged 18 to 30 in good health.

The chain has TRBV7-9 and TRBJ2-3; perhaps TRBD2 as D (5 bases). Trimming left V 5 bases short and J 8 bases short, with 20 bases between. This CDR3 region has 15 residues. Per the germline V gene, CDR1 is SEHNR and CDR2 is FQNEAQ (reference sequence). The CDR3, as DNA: TGTGCCAGCAGCCGAAACCTACCAGTAGAGGGTACGCAGTATTTT. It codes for CASSRNLPVEGTQYF.

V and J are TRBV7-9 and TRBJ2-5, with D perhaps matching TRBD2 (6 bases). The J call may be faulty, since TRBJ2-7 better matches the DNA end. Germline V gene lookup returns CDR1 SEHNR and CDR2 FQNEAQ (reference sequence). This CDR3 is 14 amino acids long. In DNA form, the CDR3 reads TGTGCCAGCAGCAAACGTGGCGGGGTAAACGAGCAGTACTTC. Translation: CASSKRGGVNEQYF.

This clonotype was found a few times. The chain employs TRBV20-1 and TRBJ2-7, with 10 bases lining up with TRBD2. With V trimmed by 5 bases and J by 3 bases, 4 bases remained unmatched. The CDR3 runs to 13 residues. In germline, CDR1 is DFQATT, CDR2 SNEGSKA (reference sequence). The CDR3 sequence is CSASSGSVYEQYF. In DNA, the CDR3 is TGCAGTGCTTCTAGCGGGAGTGTCTACGAGCAGTACTTC.

The CDR3 loop is CASGGQTSRPQHF. The CDR3 nucleotides read TGTGCCAGTGGCGGACAGACCAGTCGGCCCCAGCATTTT. The gene calls are TRBV6-2 or TRBV6-3 and TRBJ1-5, with D perhaps matching TRBD1 (6 bases). The CDR3 is 13 amino acids. Germline-derived CDR1 and CDR2 are MNHEY and SVGEGT. V was clipped by 9 bases and J by 9 bases, with 18 bases between them.

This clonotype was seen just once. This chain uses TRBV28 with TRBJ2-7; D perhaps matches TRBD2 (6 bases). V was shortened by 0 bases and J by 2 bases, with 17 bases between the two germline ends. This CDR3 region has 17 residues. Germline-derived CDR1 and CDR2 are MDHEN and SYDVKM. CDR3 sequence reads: CASSLWGAGTGTYEQYF. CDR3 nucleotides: TGTGCCAGCAGTTTATGGGGTGCGGGGACTGGGACCTACGAGCAGTACTTC.

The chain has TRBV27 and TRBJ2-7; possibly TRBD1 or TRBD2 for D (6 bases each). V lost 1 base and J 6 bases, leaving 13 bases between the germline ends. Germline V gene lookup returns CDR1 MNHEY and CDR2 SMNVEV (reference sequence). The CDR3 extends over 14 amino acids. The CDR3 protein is CASSLWGADSEQYF. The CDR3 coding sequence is TGTGCCAGCAGTTTATGGGGGGCGGACAGCGAGCAGTACTTC.

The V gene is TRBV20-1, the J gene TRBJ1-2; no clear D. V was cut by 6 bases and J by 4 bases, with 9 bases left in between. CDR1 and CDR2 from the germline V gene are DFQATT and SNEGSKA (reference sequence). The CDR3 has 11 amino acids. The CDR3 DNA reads TGCAGTGCCGAGAAGACCTATGGCTACACCTTC. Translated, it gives CSAEKTYGYTF.

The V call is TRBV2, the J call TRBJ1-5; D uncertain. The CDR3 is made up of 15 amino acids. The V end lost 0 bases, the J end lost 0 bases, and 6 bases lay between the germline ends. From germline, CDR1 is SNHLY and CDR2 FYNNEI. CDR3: CASSEAISSNQPQHF. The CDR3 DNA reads TGTGCCAGCAGTGAAGCCATCAGTAGCAATCAGCCCCAGCATTTT.

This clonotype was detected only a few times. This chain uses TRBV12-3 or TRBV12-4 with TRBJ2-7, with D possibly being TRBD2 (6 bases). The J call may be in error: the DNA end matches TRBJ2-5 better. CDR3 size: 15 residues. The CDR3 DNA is TGTGCCAGCAGTTCTCACCGGGACTTACAAGAGACCCAGTACTTC. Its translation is CASSSHRDLQETQYF.

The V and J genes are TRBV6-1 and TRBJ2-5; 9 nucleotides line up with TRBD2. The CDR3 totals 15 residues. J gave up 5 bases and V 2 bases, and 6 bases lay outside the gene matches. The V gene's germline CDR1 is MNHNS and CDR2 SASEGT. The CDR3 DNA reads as TGTGCCAGCAGTGAATGGCGGGAGGGTCGGGAGACCCAGTACTTC. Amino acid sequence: CASSEWREGRETQYF.

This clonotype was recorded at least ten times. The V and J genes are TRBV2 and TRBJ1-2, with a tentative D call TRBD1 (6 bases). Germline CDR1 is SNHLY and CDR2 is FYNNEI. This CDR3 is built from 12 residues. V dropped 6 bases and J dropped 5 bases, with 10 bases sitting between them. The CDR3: CASSSTGYGYTF. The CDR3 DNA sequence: TGTGCCAGCAGCTCAACAGGGTATGGCTACACCTTC. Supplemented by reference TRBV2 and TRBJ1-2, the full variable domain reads EPEVTQTPSHQVTQMGQEVILRCVPISNHLYFYWYRQILGQKVEFLVSFYNNEISEKSEIFDDQFSVERPDGSNFTLKIRSTKLEDSAMYFCASSSTGYGYTFGSGTRLTVV.

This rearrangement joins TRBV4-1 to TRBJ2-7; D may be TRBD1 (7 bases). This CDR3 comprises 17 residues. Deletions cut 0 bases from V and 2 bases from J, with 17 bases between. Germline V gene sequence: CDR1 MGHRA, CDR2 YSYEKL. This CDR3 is CASSQDRQTRGAYEQYF. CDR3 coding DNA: TGCGCCAGCAGCCAAGATAGGCAGACCAGGGGGGCCTACGAGCAGTACTTC.

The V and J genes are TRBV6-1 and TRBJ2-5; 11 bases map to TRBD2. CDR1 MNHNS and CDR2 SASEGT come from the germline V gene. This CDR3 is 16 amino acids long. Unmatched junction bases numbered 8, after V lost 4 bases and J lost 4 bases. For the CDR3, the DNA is TGTGCCAGCAGTGGGATTAGCGGGGGGGCCGCAGAGACCCAGTACTTC. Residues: CASSGISGGAAETQYF.

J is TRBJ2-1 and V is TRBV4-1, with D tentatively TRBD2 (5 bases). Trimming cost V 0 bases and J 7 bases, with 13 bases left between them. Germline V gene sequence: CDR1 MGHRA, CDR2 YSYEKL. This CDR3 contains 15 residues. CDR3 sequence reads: CASSQEGYGGNEQFF. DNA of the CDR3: TGCGCCAGCAGCCAAGAGGGGTATGGCGGGAATGAGCAGTTCTTC.

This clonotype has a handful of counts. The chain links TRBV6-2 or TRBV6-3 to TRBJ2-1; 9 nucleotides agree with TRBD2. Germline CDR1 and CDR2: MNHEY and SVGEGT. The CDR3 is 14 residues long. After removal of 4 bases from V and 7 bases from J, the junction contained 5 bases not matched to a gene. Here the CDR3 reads CASSWSGGLNEQFF. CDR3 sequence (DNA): TGTGCCAGCAGTTGGAGCGGGGGGTTGAATGAGCAGTTCTTC.

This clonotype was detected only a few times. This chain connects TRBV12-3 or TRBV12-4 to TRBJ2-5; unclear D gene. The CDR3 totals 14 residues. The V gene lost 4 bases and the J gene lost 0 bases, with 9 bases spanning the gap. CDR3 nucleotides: TGTGCCAGCAGTTACAACCGGGACCAAGAGACCCAGTACTTC. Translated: CASSYNRDQETQYF.

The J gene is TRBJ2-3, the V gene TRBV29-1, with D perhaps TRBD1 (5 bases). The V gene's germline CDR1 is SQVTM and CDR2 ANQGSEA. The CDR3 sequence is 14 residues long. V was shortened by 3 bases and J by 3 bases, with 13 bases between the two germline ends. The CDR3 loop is CSVESAQGTDTQYF. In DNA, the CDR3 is TGCAGCGTTGAGAGTGCTCAGGGAACAGATACGCAGTATTTT.

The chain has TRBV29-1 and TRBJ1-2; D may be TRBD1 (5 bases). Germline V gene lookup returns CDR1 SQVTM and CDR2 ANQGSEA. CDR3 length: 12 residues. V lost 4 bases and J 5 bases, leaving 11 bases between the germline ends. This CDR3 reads CSVGSGRYGYTF. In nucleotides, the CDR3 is TGCAGCGTTGGGTCAGGGCGATATGGCTACACCTTC.

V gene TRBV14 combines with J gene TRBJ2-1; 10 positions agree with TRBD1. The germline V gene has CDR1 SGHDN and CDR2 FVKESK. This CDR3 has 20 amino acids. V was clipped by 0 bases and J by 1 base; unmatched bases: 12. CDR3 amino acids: CASSQDWLADRGISYNEQFF. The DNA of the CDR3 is TGTGCCAGCAGCCAAGATTGGTTGGCGGACAGGGGGATATCCTACAATGAGCAGTTCTTC. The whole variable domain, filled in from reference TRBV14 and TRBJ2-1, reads EAGVTQFPSHSVIEKGQTVTLRCDPISGHDNLYWYRRVMGKEIKFLLHFVKESKQDESGMPNNRFLAERTGGTYSTLKVQPAELEDSGVYFCASSQDWLADRGISYNEQFFGPGTRLTVL.

CDR3 region: CASSHPGSSTDTQYF. DNA of the CDR3: TGTGCCAGCTCCCACCCGGGGAGTAGCACAGATACGCAGTATTTT. This rearrangement joins TRBV18 to TRBJ2-3; tentatively, D is TRBD2 (5 bases). From germline, CDR1 is KGHSH and CDR2 LQKENI. The ends were cut back, 6 bases at V and 0 bases at J, with 13 bases in the middle. CDR3 size: 15 residues.